Many counts were recorded for the clone carrying this T cell receptor beta chain. Its antigen is unidentified. This entry is derived from a study of T cells in Graves' hyperthyroidism and ophthalmopathy. Overall study results and limits: Using 13 V-J features, a model discriminated ophthalmopathy from stable hyperthyroidism.

Amplified regions were TCR beta CDR3 sequences from RNA transcripts. Using the HTBI primer set, a first-round RT-PCR was run on the TCR CDR3. TCRdb redid the calling of the multiplex PCR reads with MiXCR, one entry per CDR3 protein. Of some 620,000 distinct CDR3 sequences listed, about a sixth were seen once; the top ten hold 3% to 4%. The PBMCs studied were ones that came from roughly 11 ml fresh peripheral blood. V was clipped by 3 bases and J by 9 bases, with 18 bases between them. This CDR3 comprises 16 residues. CDR1 and CDR2 from the germline V gene are MNHEY and SMNVEV (reference sequence). Sequenced material: blood. The chain is built from TRBV27 and TRBJ1-6; D unclear. The clonotype originates from a woman aged 25 to 45 with Graves' hyperthyroidism. The CDR3 protein is CASSFSSAGFASPLHF. The CDR3, as DNA: TGTGCCAGCAGTTTTTCCTCGGCGGGCTTTGCTTCACCCCTCCACTTT.